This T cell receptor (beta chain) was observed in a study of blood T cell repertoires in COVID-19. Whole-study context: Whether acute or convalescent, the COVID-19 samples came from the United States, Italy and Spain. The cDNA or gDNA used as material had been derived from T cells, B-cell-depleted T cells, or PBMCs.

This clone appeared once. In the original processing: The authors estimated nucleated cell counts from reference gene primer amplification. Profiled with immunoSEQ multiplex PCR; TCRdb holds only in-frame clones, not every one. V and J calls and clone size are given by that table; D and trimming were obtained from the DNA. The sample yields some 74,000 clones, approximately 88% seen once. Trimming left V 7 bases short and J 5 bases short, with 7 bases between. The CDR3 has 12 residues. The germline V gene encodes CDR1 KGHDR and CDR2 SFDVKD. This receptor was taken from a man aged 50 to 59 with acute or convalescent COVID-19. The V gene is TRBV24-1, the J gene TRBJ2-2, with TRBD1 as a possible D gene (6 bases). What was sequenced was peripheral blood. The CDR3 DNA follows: TGTGCCACCAGCAGGGGAACCGGGGAGCTGTTTTTT. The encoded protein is CATSRGTGELFF.